The clone carrying this T cell receptor (beta chain) is a singleton in its sample. The data are from a study of metastatic and nonmetastatic thyroid tumors. On the study more broadly: Repertoires of blood and of tissue (tumor or nodule) from malignant and benign thyroid patients were compared.

TCRdb re-called the PCR reads through MiXCR. The table lists over 11,000 clones, less than 25% of them singletons. The CDR3 contains 14 residues. CDR1 is KGHSH, CDR2 LQKENI, per germline. The ends were cut back, 3 bases at V and 0 bases at J, with 9 bases in the middle. Prior to thyroid surgery, none of the patients had received any treatment. V is TRBV18 and J is TRBJ2-7; no definite D call. What was sequenced was blood. This receptor was obtained from a female donor with papillary thyroid cancer or a benign thyroid nodule (not recorded which). Some clones in this sample may be carry-over from other donors' samples. The CDR3 nucleotides read TGTGCCAGCTCACCCAAGGGTAGCTCCTACGAGCAGTACTTC. Its translation: CASSPKGSSYEQYF.